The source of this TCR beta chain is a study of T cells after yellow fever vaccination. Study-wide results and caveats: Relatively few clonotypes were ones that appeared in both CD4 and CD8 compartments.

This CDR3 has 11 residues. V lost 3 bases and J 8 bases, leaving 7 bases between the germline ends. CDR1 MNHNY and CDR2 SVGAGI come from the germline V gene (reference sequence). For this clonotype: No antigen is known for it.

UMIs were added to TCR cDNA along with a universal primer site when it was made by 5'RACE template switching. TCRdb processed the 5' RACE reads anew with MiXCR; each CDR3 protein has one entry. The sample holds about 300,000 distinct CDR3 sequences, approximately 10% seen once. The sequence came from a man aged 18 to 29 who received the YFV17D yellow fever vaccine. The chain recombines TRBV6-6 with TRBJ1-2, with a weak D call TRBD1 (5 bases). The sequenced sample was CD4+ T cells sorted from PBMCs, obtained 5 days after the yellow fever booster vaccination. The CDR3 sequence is CASSYEGGYTF. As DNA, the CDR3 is TGTGCCAGCAGTTATGAGGGGGGCTACACCTTC.